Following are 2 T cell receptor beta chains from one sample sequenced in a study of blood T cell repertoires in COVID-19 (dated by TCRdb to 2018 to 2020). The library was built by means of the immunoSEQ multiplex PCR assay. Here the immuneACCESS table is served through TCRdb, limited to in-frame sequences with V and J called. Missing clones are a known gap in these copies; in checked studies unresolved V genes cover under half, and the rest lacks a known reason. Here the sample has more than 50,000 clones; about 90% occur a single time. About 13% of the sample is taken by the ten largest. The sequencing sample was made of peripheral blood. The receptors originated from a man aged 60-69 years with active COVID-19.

The CDR3 coding sequence is TGTGCCTGGAGCTCAGGGGGCCGTCAGCCCCAGCATTTT. Residues: CAWSSGGRQPQHF. This chain connects TRBV30 to TRBJ1-5, with 8 bases aligning to TRBD1. Germline CDR1 and CDR2: GTSNPN and SVGIG (reference sequence). V trimming: 3 bases; J trimming: 6 bases; junction bases outside the gene matches: 4. The length of the CDR3 is 13 residues.

The CDR3 region is CASGAMPNTEAFF. In DNA form, the CDR3 reads TGTGCCAGCGGGGCGATGCCTAACACTGAAGCTTTCTTT. The chain couples TRBV6-5 to TRBJ1-1, with D maybe TRBD1 (5 bases). This CDR3 has 13 amino acids. Per germline, CDR1 MNHEY and CDR2 SVGAGI. With 8 bases removed from V and 2 bases from J, the gap between germline ends came to 12 bases.